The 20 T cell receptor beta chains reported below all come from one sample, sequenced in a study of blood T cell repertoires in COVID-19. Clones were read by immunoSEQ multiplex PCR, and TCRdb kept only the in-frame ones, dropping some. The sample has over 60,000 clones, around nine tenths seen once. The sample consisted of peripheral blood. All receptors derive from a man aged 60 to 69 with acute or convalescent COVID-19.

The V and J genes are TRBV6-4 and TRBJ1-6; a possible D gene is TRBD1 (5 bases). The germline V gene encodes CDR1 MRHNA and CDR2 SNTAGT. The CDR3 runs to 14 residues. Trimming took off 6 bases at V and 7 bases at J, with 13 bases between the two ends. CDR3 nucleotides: TGTGCCAGCAGGGACACAAGAGGGAATTCACCCCTCCACTTT. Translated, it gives CASRDTRGNSPLHF.

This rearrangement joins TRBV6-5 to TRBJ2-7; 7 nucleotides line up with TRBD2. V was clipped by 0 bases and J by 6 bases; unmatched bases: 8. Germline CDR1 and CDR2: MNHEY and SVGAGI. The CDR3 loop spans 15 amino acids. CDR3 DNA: TGTGCCAGCAGTTACTCGGGACTACCTCTCCGCGAGCAGTACTTC. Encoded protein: CASSYSGLPLREQYF.

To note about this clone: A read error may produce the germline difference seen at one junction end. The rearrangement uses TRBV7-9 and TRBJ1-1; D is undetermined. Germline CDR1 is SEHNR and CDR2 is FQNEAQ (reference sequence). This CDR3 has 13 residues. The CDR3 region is CASTLGGRTEAFF. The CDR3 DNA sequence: TGTGCCAGCACCTTAGGAGGGAGAACTGAAGCTTTCTTT. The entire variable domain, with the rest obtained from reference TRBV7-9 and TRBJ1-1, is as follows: DTGVSQNPRHKITKRGQNVTFRCDPISEHNRLYWYRQTLGQGPEFLTYFQNEAQLEKSRLLSDRFSAERPKGSFSTLEIQRTEQGDSAMYLCASTLGGRTEAFFGQGTRLTVV.

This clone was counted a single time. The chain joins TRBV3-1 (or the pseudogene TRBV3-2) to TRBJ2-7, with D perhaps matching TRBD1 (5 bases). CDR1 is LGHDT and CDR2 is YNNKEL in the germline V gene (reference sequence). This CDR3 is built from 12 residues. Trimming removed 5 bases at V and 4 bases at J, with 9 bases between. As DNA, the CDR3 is TGTGCCAGCAGCGACAGCAAATACGAGCAGTACTTC. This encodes CASSDSKYEQYF.

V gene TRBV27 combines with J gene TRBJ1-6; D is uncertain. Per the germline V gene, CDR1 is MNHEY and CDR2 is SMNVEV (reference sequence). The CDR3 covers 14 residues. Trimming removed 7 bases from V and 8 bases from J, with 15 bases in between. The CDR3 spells CASKIYKQHSPLHF. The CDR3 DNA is TGTGCCAGCAAAATTTATAAACAACATTCACCCCTCCACTTT.

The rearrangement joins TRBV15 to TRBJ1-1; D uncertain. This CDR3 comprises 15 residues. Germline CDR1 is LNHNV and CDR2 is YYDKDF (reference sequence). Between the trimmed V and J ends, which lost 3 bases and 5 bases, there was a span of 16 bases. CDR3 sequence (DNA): TGTGCCACCAGCAGGGTAAGGGCCCCGGGGACTGAAGCTTTCTTT. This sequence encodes CATSRVRAPGTEAFF. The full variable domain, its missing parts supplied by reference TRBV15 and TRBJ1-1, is DAMVIQNPRYQVTQFGKPVTLSCSQTLNHNVMYWYQQKSSQAPKLLFHYYDKDFNNEADTPDNFQSRRPNTSFCFLDIRSPGLGDTAMYLCATSRVRAPGTEAFFGQGTRLTVV.

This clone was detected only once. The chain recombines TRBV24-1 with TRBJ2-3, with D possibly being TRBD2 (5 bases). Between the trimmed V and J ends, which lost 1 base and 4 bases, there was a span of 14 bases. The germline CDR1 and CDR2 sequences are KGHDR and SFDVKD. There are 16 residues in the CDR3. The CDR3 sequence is CATSDFSGSRADTQYF. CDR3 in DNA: TGTGCCACCAGTGATTTCTCGGGATCTCGGGCAGATACGCAGTATTTT.

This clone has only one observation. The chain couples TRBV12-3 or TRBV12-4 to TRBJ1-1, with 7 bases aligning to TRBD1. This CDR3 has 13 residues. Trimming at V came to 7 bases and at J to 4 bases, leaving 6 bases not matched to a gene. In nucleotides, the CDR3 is TGTGCCAGCACCACGACAGGGCTCACTGAAGCTTTCTTT. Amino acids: CASTTTGLTEAFF.

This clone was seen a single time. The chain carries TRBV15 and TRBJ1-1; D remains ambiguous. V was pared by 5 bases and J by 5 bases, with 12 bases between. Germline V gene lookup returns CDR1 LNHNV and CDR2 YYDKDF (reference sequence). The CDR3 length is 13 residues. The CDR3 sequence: CATSLFRETEAFF. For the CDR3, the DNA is TGTGCCACCAGCCTATTCCGGGAGACTGAAGCTTTCTTT.

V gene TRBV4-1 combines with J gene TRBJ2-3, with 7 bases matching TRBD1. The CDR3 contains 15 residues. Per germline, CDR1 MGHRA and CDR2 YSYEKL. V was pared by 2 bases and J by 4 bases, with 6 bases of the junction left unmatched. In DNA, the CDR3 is TGCGCCAGCAGCCAAATTTTAGGGGGCCCAGATACGCAGTATTTT. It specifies CASSQILGGPDTQYF.

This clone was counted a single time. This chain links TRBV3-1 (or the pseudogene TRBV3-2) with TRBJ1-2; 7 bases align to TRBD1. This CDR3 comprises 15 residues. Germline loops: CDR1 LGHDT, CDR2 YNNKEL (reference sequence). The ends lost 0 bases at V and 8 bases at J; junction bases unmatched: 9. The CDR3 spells CASSQDSAGGRGYTF. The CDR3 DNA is TGTGCCAGCAGCCAAGATTCTGCAGGGGGGAGAGGCTACACCTTC.

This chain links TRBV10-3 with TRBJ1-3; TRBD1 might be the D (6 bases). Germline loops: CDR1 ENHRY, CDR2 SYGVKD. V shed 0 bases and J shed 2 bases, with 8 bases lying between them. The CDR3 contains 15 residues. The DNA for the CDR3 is TGTGCCATCAGTGAGTCGAAGGGGGCTGGAAACACCATATATTTT. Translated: CAISESKGAGNTIYF.

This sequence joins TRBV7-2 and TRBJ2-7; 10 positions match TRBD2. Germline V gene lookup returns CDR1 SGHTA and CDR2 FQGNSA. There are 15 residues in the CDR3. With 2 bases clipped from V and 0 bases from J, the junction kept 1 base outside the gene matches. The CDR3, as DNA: TGTGCCAGCAGCTTAAGCGGGGGGGCCTCCTACGAGCAGTACTTC. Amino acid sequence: CASSLSGGASYEQYF.

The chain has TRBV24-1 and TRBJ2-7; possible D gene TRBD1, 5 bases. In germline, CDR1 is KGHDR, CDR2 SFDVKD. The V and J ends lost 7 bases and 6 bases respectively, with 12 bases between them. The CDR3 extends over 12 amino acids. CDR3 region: CATRGALGEQYF. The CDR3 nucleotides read TGTGCCACCAGAGGGGCATTGGGCGAGCAGTACTTC.

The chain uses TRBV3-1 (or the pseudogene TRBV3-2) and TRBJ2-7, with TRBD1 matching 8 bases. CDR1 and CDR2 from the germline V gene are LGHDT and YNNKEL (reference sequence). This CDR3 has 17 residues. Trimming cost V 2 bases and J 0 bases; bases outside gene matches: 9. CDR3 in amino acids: CASSQNPGQERSYEQYF. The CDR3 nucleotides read TGTGCCAGCAGCCAAAACCCGGGACAGGAGCGCTCCTACGAGCAGTACTTC.

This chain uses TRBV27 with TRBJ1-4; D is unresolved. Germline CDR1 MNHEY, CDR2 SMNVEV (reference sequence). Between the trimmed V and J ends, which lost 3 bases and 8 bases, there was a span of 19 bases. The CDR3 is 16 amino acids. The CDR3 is CASSFGGEGAWEKLFF. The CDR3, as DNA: TGTGCCAGCAGTTTCGGCGGGGAAGGAGCGTGGGAAAAACTGTTTTTT. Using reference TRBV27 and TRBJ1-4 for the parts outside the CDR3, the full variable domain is EAQVTQNPRYLITVTGKKLTVTCSQNMNHEYMSWYRQDPGLGLRQIYYSMNVEVTDKGDVPEGYKVSRKEKRNFPLILESPSPNQTSLYFCASSFGGEGAWEKLFFGSGTQLSVL.

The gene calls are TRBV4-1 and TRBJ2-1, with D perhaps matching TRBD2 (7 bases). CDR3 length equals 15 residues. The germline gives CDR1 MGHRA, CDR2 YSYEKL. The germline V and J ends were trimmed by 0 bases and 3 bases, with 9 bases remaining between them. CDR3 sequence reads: CASSQEGGRYNEQFF. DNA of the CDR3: TGCGCCAGCAGCCAAGAGGGGGGGCGCTACAATGAGCAGTTCTTC.

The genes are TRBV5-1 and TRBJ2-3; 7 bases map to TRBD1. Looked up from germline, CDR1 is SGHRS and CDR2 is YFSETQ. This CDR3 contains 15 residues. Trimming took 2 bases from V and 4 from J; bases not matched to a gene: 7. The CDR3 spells CASSFFQGEADTQYF. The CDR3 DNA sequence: TGCGCCAGCAGCTTCTTCCAGGGGGAAGCAGATACGCAGTATTTT.

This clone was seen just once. For the CDR3, the DNA is TGTGCCACCAGTGATTCCGGGACAGGGGGCTATGGCTACACCTTC. This codes for CATSDSGTGGYGYTF. The V and J genes are TRBV24-1 and TRBJ1-2; 11 bases fit TRBD1. The V and J ends lost 2 bases and 4 bases, in that order; junction bases with no gene match: 2. The CDR3 has 15 amino acids. Germline values: CDR1 KGHDR, CDR2 SFDVKD.

The CDR3: CASSLGRQGTKYGNTIYF. Written as DNA, the CDR3 is TGTGCCAGCAGCTTAGGCCGACAGGGGACAAAATATGGAAACACCATATATTTT. V and J are TRBV9 and TRBJ1-3; 8 bases match TRBD1. CDR1 SGDLS and CDR2 YYNGEE come from the germline V gene. Unmatched junction bases numbered 15, after V lost 4 bases and J lost 3 bases. The CDR3 totals 18 residues. The full variable domain, rest sourced from reference TRBV9 and TRBJ1-3, is DSGVTQTPKHLITATGQRVTLRCSPRSGDLSVYWYQQSLDQGLQFLIQYYNGEERAKGNILERFSAQQFPDLHSELNLSSLELGDSALYFCASSLGRQGTKYGNTIYFGEGSWLTVV.